This is a list of T cell receptor beta chains from one sample in a study of cytomegalovirus exposure and HLA in healthy donors. The table came from immunoSEQ multiplex PCR; TCRdb's copy has only in-frame clones and leaves some out. The sample yields roughly 80,000 clones, 60% to 75% seen once. Material for sequencing was PBMCs. Receptors originate from a woman aged 40 to 50 in good health and CMV-seropositive. Both conserved end residues are part of each CDR3. A D gene is named only where the DNA matches it firmly. Clone size is given for some rows only: seen once, a few or many times, or a class if the clone is expanded.

>TRBJ2-7|NA|NA|TRBV7-2
CASSSISYEQYF
TGTGCCAGCAGCTCTATCTCCTACGAGCAGTACTTC
>TRBJ1-1|NA|NA|TRBV14
CASSQEYYTEAFF
TGTGCCAGCAGCCAAGAATATTACACTGAAGCTTTCTTT
>TRBJ2-7|NA|few|TRBV18
CASSPPSDEQYF
TGTGCCAGCTCACCACCGTCCGACGAGCAGTACTTC
>TRBJ2-5|TRBD2|NA|TRBV5-1
CASSSSGGRVETQYF
TGCGCCAGCAGCTCTAGCGGGGGGCGGGTTGAGACCCAGTACTTC
>TRBJ2-7|NA|NA|TRBV20-1
CSADSYEQYF
TGCAGTGCGGACAGCTACGAGCAGTACTTC
>TRBJ2-7|NA|NA|TRBV30
CAWSLSGYEQYF
TGTGCCTGGAGTTTAAGCGGGTACGAGCAGTACTTC
>TRBJ2-5|TRBD1|NA|TRBV7-7
CASSLKGQKETQYF
TGTGCCAGCAGCTTAAAGGGACAGAAGGAGACCCAGTACTTC
>TRBJ2-2|NA|NA|TRBV7-3
CASSLAGGELFF
TGTGCCAGCAGCCTAGCCGGCGGGGAGCTGTTTTTT
>TRBJ2-3|TRBD2|NA|TRBV13
CASSLEDGLAGMYITASGTDTQYF
TGTGCCAGCAGCCTAGAGGACGGACTAGCGGGAATGTACATCACGGCGAGCGGCACAGATACGCAGTATTTT
>TRBJ1-2|NA|NA|TRBV7-9
CASSLVQMTYGYTF
TGTGCCAGCAGCTTAGTACAGATGACCTATGGCTACACCTTC
>TRBJ2-3|TRBD2|NA|TRBV9
CASSPGLAGADTQYF
TGTGCCAGCAGCCCGGGACTAGCGGGAGCAGATACGCAGTATTTT
>TRBJ1-2|TRBD1|few|TRBV6-6
CASSYSLGQGVGYTF
TGTGCCAGCAGTTACTCATTGGGACAGGGAGTTGGCTACACCTTC
>TRBJ1-1|NA|few|TRBV5-1
CASSPNPGVGAEAFF
TGCGCCAGCAGCCCGAATCCAGGGGTAGGCGCTGAAGCTTTCTTT
>TRBJ2-4|NA|NA|TRBV4-3
CASSQDVGANGAKNIQYF
TGCGCCAGCAGCCAAGATGTAGGGGCGAATGGGGCCAAAAACATTCAGTACTTC
>TRBJ2-1|TRBD1|NA|TRBV25-1
CASSEFRGGQGDNEQFF
TGTGCCAGCAGTGAATTTAGGGGGGGACAGGGCGACAATGAGCAGTTCTTC
>TRBJ2-3|NA|NA|TRBV28
CASSRWEMGTDTQYF
TGTGCCAGCAGTAGGTGGGAGATGGGCACAGATACGCAGTATTTT
>TRBJ1-5|NA|NA|TRBV29-1
CSVEIGDNQPQHF
TGCAGCGTTGAGATCGGGGATAATCAGCCCCAGCATTTT
>TRBJ1-3|NA|NA|TRBV4-3
CASSQVIQGSGSGNTIYF
TGCGCCAGCAGCCAAGTCATCCAGGGGAGTGGTTCGGGAAACACCATATATTTT
>TRBJ2-7|TRBD1|NA|TRBV7-6
CASSLEGQGNYEQYF
TGTGCCAGCAGCTTAGAGGGACAGGGTAACTACGAGCAGTACTTC
>TRBJ2-7|NA|few|TRBV6-1
CASSGRGSSYEQYF
TGTGCCAGCAGTGGTAGAGGGAGCTCCTACGAGCAGTACTTC
>TRBJ2-2|NA|NA|TRBV5-6
CASSLAPQNTGELFF
TGTGCCAGCAGCTTGGCCCCACAGAACACCGGGGAGCTGTTTTTT
>TRBJ2-2|TRBD2|NA|TRBV6-4
CASSRWASGASIPGELFF
TGTGCCAGTTCAAGGTGGGCTAGCGGAGCGAGCATTCCCGGGGAGCTGTTTTTT
>TRBJ1-6|NA|NA|TRBV7-3
CASPMLPGSYNSPLHF
TGTGCCAGCCCAATGCTCCCGGGCTCCTATAATTCACCCCTCCACTTT
>TRBJ2-5|NA|few|TRBV29-1
CSVEGQTQETQYF
TGCAGCGTTGAAGGACAGACCCAAGAGACCCAGTACTTC